A selection of T cell receptor beta chains follows, all from one sample in a study of blood T cell repertoires in COVID-19. TCRdb's copy holds only in-frame clones and misses some; the assay was immunoSEQ multiplex PCR. The table lists 270,000 or so clones, 91% of them singletons. The sequenced sample was PBMCs or T cells enriched from blood (not recorded which). The receptors shown here come from a man aged 35 to 55 who had been exposed to COVID-19. The CDR3 runs from the conserved cysteine through the conserved F or W. Fields, in order: V gene, J gene, D gene, clone size, CDR3 length, CDR3 protein, CDR3 DNA. The D gene is left open where the match is weak. A row's size may be missing; if present it is once, few, many or a size class.

v_call: TRBV3-1/TRBV3-2; j_call: TRBJ1-1; d_call: TRBD1; clone_size: NA; cdr3_length: 14; cdr3_aa: CASSPGQGETEAFF; cdr3_nt: TGTGCCAGCAGCCCCGGACAGGGGGAGACTGAAGCTTTCTTT
v_call: TRBV28; j_call: TRBJ1-1; d_call: TRBD1; clone_size: few; cdr3_length: 21; cdr3_aa: CASSLYGPGGDFLSRNTEAFF; cdr3_nt: TGTGCCAGCAGTTTATATGGTCCAGGGGGCGACTTTTTATCTCGGAACACTGAAGCTTTCTTT
v_call: TRBV6-6; j_call: TRBJ2-1; d_call: TRBD2; clone_size: NA; cdr3_length: 16; cdr3_aa: CASLHVGASGYNEQFF; cdr3_nt: TGTGCCAGCCTCCATGTCGGAGCTAGCGGTTACAATGAGCAGTTCTTC
v_call: TRBV28; j_call: TRBJ2-1; d_call: TRBD2; clone_size: NA; cdr3_length: 16; cdr3_aa: CASIKGTSVSFNEQFF; cdr3_nt: TGTGCCAGCATAAAAGGGACTAGCGTCAGCTTTAATGAGCAGTTCTTC
v_call: TRBV5-1; j_call: TRBJ2-3; d_call: NA; clone_size: NA; cdr3_length: 13; cdr3_aa: CASSLFPVDTQYF; cdr3_nt: TGCGCCAGCAGCTTGTTTCCCGTAGATACGCAGTATTTT
v_call: TRBV18; j_call: TRBJ1-3; d_call: NA; clone_size: NA; cdr3_length: 16; cdr3_aa: CASSRGLGNSGNTIYF; cdr3_nt: TGTGCCAGCTCACGCGGACTGGGAAACTCTGGAAACACCATATATTTT
v_call: TRBV6-4; j_call: TRBJ2-7; d_call: NA; clone_size: NA; cdr3_length: 15; cdr3_aa: CASSAKGLRPYEQYF; cdr3_nt: TGTGCCAGCAGTGCCAAGGGACTCCGCCCCTACGAGCAGTACTTC
v_call: TRBV10-1; j_call: TRBJ2-6; d_call: NA; clone_size: once; cdr3_length: 15; cdr3_aa: CASSEGGAGANVLTF; cdr3_nt: TGCGCCAGCAGTGAAGGGGGGGCCGGGGCCAACGTCCTGACTTTC
v_call: TRBV24-1; j_call: TRBJ2-7; d_call: TRBD2; clone_size: NA; cdr3_length: 16; cdr3_aa: CATSDAGLAGTYEQYF; cdr3_nt: TGTGCCACCAGTGATGCGGGACTAGCGGGAACCTACGAGCAGTACTTC
v_call: TRBV7-9; j_call: TRBJ1-5; d_call: TRBD1; clone_size: NA; cdr3_length: 16; cdr3_aa: CASSLGTGDFNQPQHF; cdr3_nt: TGTGCCAGCAGCTTAGGGACAGGGGACTTCAATCAGCCCCAGCATTTT
v_call: TRBV2; j_call: TRBJ1-4; d_call: NA; clone_size: NA; cdr3_length: 13; cdr3_aa: CASSSGQSEKLFF; cdr3_nt: TGTGCCAGCAGTAGTGGACAGAGTGAAAAACTGTTTTTT
v_call: TRBV7-2; j_call: TRBJ1-5; d_call: TRBD1; clone_size: NA; cdr3_length: 19; cdr3_aa: CASSPGDRGPLLSNQPQHF; cdr3_nt: TGTGCCAGCAGTCCAGGGGACAGGGGCCCCCTACTTAGCAATCAGCCCCAGCATTTT
v_call: TRBV5-1; j_call: TRBJ2-7; d_call: NA; clone_size: once; cdr3_length: 14; cdr3_aa: CASSLVGRTYEQYF; cdr3_nt: TGCGCCAGCAGCTTGGTAGGCAGGACCTACGAGCAGTACTTC
v_call: TRBV28; j_call: TRBJ1-2; d_call: NA; clone_size: once; cdr3_length: 14; cdr3_aa: CASSFGAVNYGYTF; cdr3_nt: TGTGCCAGCAGCTTTGGAGCAGTTAACTATGGCTACACCTTC
v_call: TRBV28; j_call: TRBJ2-1; d_call: TRBD2; clone_size: once; cdr3_length: 16; cdr3_aa: CASRLAGTTIYNEQFF; cdr3_nt: TGTGCCAGCAGACTGGCCGGGACTACTATCTACAATGAGCAGTTCTTC
v_call: TRBV19; j_call: TRBJ1-3; d_call: NA; clone_size: NA; cdr3_length: 16; cdr3_aa: CASSIYPGISGNTIYF; cdr3_nt: TGTGCCAGTAGTATATATCCGGGGATTTCTGGAAACACCATATATTTT
v_call: TRBV27; j_call: TRBJ2-7; d_call: NA; clone_size: NA; cdr3_length: 13; cdr3_aa: CASSLLQGSEQYF; cdr3_nt: TGTGCCAGCAGTTTATTACAGGGAAGCGAGCAGTACTTC